Below are 17 T cell receptor beta chains sequenced from a single sample in a study of cytomegalovirus exposure and HLA in healthy donors. Some clones are missing from TCRdb's copy, which holds only in-frame ones; the method was immunoSEQ multiplex PCR. The sample lists 150,000 to 200,000 clones; just under 90% were seen once. Sequences were obtained from PBMCs. The receptors derive from a woman in her 30s in good health and CMV-seronegative.

The rearrangement links TRBV27 to TRBJ1-1; 7 nucleotides agree with TRBD1. CDR1 and CDR2 (germline): MNHEY, SMNVEV (reference sequence). V gave up 6 bases and J gave up 10 bases; unmatched junction bases: 14. CDR3 length equals 14 residues. CDR3 amino acids: CASSPRGTVGGAFF. The CDR3 coding sequence is TGTGCCAGCAGCCCCCGTGGGACAGTTGGTGGAGCTTTCTTT.

The chain recombines TRBV5-5 with TRBJ1-5; 7 bases align to TRBD1. J gave up 6 bases and V 0 bases, and 3 bases lay outside the gene matches. Germline CDR1 SGHKS, CDR2 YYEKEE (reference sequence). This CDR3 spans 14 amino acids. CDR3 in DNA: TGTGCCAGCAGCTTGGGGCAGGGGGGTCAGCCCCAGCATTTT. This encodes CASSLGQGGQPQHF.

The chain carries TRBV2 and TRBJ2-5, with TRBD1 identical over 10 bases. V lost 8 bases and J lost 4; bases outside the gene matches: 10. Germline CDR1 is SNHLY and CDR2 is FYNNEI. This CDR3 comprises 15 residues. In DNA, the CDR3 is TGTGCCAGCCCACGGGACAGGGGAACGAGAGAGACCCAGTACTTC. Protein: CASPRDRGTRETQYF. Drawing the rest from reference TRBV2 and TRBJ2-5, the complete variable domain is EPEVTQTPSHQVTQMGQEVILRCVPISNHLYFYWYRQILGQKVEFLVSFYNNEISEKSEIFDDQFSVERPDGSNFTLKIRSTKLEDSAMYFCASPRDRGTRETQYFGPGTRLLVL.

In DNA, the CDR3 is TGTGCCAGCAGCCCCCTGGGACAGGGTGTGTACGAGCAGTACTTC. Translated: CASSPLGQGVYEQYF. The rearrangement joins TRBV6-5 to TRBJ2-7; 9 bases are shared with TRBD1. This CDR3 has 15 amino acids. Germline V CDR1 and CDR2: MNHEY, SVGAGI. V shed 6 bases, J shed 4 bases, and the junction held 10 bases outside the gene matches.

This clone was counted a few times. The chain links TRBV11-2 to TRBJ1-2; D remains ambiguous. The CDR3 totals 18 residues. V lost 3 bases and J lost 0, with 20 bases in between. Germline loops: CDR1 SGHAT, CDR2 FQNNGV. Written as DNA, the CDR3 is TGTGCCAGCAGCTTTGGGCCGGTGATGGCAGTTGCTAACTATGGCTACACCTTC. It specifies CASSFGPVMAVANYGYTF.

The J gene is TRBJ2-2, the V gene TRBV2; TRBD1 is a possible D gene (5 bases). Germline lookup yields CDR1 SNHLY and CDR2 FYNNEI. This CDR3 spans 18 amino acids. Trimming took 2 bases from V and 6 from J, leaving 22 bases between them. DNA of the CDR3: TGTGCCAGCAGTGAAAGGGGCAGTCGAGCCCTACCCCCCGGGGAGCTGTTTTTT. Translation: CASSERGSRALPPGELFF. Looking up the rest from reference TRBV2 and TRBJ2-2 gives the full variable domain: EPEVTQTPSHQVTQMGQEVILRCVPISNHLYFYWYRQILGQKVEFLVSFYNNEISEKSEIFDDQFSVERPDGSNFTLKIRSTKLEDSAMYFCASSERGSRALPPGELFFGEGSRLTVL.

V and J are TRBV11-3 and TRBJ1-1, with D perhaps matching TRBD1 (6 bases). V lost 2 bases and J lost 9, with 10 bases in between. Per germline, CDR1 SGHNT and CDR2 YENEEA. This CDR3 is 12 amino acids long. For the CDR3, the DNA is TGTGCCAGCAGCTTAATTGGACAGAAAGCTTTCTTT. Protein sequence: CASSLIGQKAFF.

The chain combines TRBV15 with TRBJ2-6; D is ambiguous. This CDR3 spans 16 amino acids. V lost 5 bases to trimming and J lost 0 bases, with 11 bases between them. The germline V gene encodes CDR1 LNHNV and CDR2 YYDKDF (reference sequence). The CDR3 nucleotides read TGTGCCACCAGCCATGGGCAGTACTCTGGGGCCAACGTCCTGACTTTC. Translated: CATSHGQYSGANVLTF.

The genes are TRBV11-3 and TRBJ2-7; no definite D call. Germline assignment: CDR1 SGHNT and CDR2 YENEEA. With 5 bases removed from V and 2 bases from J, the gap between germline ends came to 16 bases. The CDR3 has 15 residues. Here the CDR3 DNA reads TGTGCCAGCAGCCCAGTCGCCAATACTACCTACGAGCAGTACTTC. Its protein is CASSPVANTTYEQYF.

The chain recombines TRBV5-6 with TRBJ1-1; D is undetermined. CDR1 is SGHDT, CDR2 YYEEEE, per germline. This CDR3 comprises 8 residues. V was trimmed by 6 bases and J by 11 bases, leaving 5 bases between them. The CDR3 coding sequence is TGTGCCAGCAAGAGGGCTTTCTTT. Protein product: CASKRAFF.

The CDR3 protein is CASSQDGNEKLFF. CDR3 DNA sequence: TGTGCCAGCAGCCAAGACGGTAATGAAAAACTGTTTTTT. The rearrangement links TRBV4-2 to TRBJ1-4; D not resolved. CDR1 and CDR2 (germline): LGHNA, YNFKEQ. Trimming took off 0 bases at V and 4 bases at J, with 3 bases between the two ends. The CDR3 loop spans 13 amino acids.

This chain's CDR3 is CASSVSTSGGWVDTQYF. DNA for the CDR3: TGTGCCAGCAGTGTTTCGACTAGCGGGGGGTGGGTAGATACGCAGTATTTT. The genes are TRBV2 and TRBJ2-3; 13 bases fit TRBD2. V was pared by 4 bases and J by 5 bases, with 9 bases of the junction left unmatched. Germline lookup yields CDR1 SNHLY and CDR2 FYNNEI. The CDR3 consists of 17 residues.

Note on this clone: Other DNA sequences in this specimen translate into the identical CDR3. The chain joins TRBV5-1 to TRBJ2-2; D is ambiguous. V was clipped by 2 bases and J by 1 base, with 6 bases between them. Germline-derived CDR1 and CDR2 are SGHRS and YFSETQ. The CDR3 consists of 14 residues. The CDR3 DNA follows: TGCGCCAGCAGCTTTTCGGGGAACACCGGGGAGCTGTTTTTT. It translates to CASSFSGNTGELFF.

V is TRBV27 and J is TRBJ1-1; maybe TRBD1 (5 bases). CDR1 is MNHEY, CDR2 SMNVEV, per germline (reference sequence). CDR3 size: 13 residues. V dropped 6 bases and J dropped 2 bases, with 10 bases sitting between them. CDR3 DNA: TGTGCCAGCAGCTCGGACACAAACACTGAAGCTTTCTTT. Its protein is CASSSDTNTEAFF.

The chain links TRBV7-2 to TRBJ1-5; TRBD1 might be the D (6 bases). This CDR3 has 15 amino acids. Germline V CDR1 and CDR2: SGHTA, FQGNSA. V was trimmed by 3 bases and J by 7 bases, leaving 16 bases between them. DNA for the CDR3: TGTGCCAGCAGCTTTACCCGGGACATAAAACAGCCCCAGCATTTT. Protein: CASSFTRDIKQPQHF.

The chain is built from TRBV4-1 and TRBJ2-3, with D perhaps matching TRBD1 (5 bases). This CDR3 has 16 residues. Looked up from germline, CDR1 is MGHRA and CDR2 is YSYEKL. The V and J ends lost 1 base and 1 base respectively, with 12 bases between them. The chain's CDR3 is CASSQAPGMGTDTQYF. The CDR3 DNA sequence: TGCGCCAGCAGCCAAGCCCCAGGGATGGGCACAGATACGCAGTATTTT.

This chain uses TRBV12-5 with TRBJ1-2; possibly TRBD1 for D (6 bases). The CDR3 length is 14 residues. V was trimmed by 4 bases and J by 3 bases, leaving 12 bases between them. CDR1 is LGHNT, CDR2 FRNRAP, per germline. The CDR3, as DNA: TGTGCTAGTGGTTCTTGGGGGGGCGACTATGGCTACACCTTC. This gives the protein CASGSWGGDYGYTF.